The clone carrying this T cell receptor beta chain was seen once. Its matching antigen is unknown. This specimen comes from a study of T cell responses to AZD1222 COVID-19 vaccine. General observations from the study: Sampled repertoires all dated from after the peak T cell response. Donors were mostly white British, more females; clonal diversity possibly underestimated.

Data came from immunoSEQ multiplex PCR; TCRdb stores just in-frame clones and leaves some out. The sample shows about 130,000 clones, roughly 88% of them seen only once. CDR3 length equals 14 residues. Trimming removed 5 bases at V and 3 bases at J, with 14 bases between. CDR1 is SGHVS, CDR2 FNYEAQ, per germline. The sample in question was peripheral blood, obtained on day 0 of MenACWY control vaccination. The receptor was derived from an adult in good health. The chain uses TRBV7-6 and TRBJ2-7, with D perhaps matching TRBD2 (7 bases). The CDR3 nucleotides read TGTGCCAGCAGCATAGGGGAGGGGGGCTACGAGCAGTACTTC. It codes for CASSIGEGGYEQYF.